The following is a T cell receptor beta chain sequence with its context. Its antigen is currently unknown. The data stem from a study of T cells in Graves' hyperthyroidism and ophthalmopathy. Overall study findings and caveats: Using 13 V-J features, a model discriminated ophthalmopathy from stable hyperthyroidism.

The CDR3 sequence is 15 residues long. V shed 7 bases, J shed 1 base, and the junction held 8 bases outside the gene matches. From germline, CDR1 is SEHNR and CDR2 FQNEAQ (reference sequence). Researchers amplified the TCR beta CDR3 regions from RNA transcripts. An initial round of RT-PCR targeting the TCR CDR3 relied on the HTBI primer set. One entry per CDR3 protein results from TCRdb running MiXCR on the multiplex PCR reads. The repertoire has 20,000 to 30,000 distinct CDR3 sequences, under 55% of them found once; the top ten carry around 23%. The gene calls are TRBV7-9 and TRBJ2-3, with 7 bases identical to TRBD2. The receptor's source is a woman aged 40 to 50 with Graves' hyperthyroidism that later progressed to Graves' ophthalmopathy. The sample was blood. As DNA, the CDR3 is TGTGCCAGCAACCTAGCGGAGGAGGGCACAGATACGCAGTATTTT. Protein: CASNLAEEGTDTQYF.